Each of the 18 T cell receptor beta chains below was sequenced from the same sample in a study of blood T cell repertoires in COVID-19. Using immunoSEQ multiplex PCR, the repertoire was profiled, and TCRdb retains in-frame clones only, with some absent. The sample includes some 43,000 clones, about four fifths of them seen just once. The material sequenced was peripheral blood. The origin of the receptors is a man aged 40-55 years with active or convalescent COVID-19.

The chain recombines TRBV6-1 with TRBJ2-7; unclear D gene. This CDR3 spans 12 amino acids. Per germline, CDR1 MNHNS and CDR2 SASEGT. V shed 3 bases and J shed 3 bases, with 6 bases lying between them. The CDR3 here is CASSETHYEQYF. The DNA for the CDR3 is TGTGCCAGCAGTGAGACACACTACGAGCAGTACTTC.

This chain links TRBV29-1 with TRBJ1-1; the D gene is possibly TRBD1 (5 bases). The CDR3 runs to 14 residues. The ends were cut back, 7 bases at V and 5 bases at J, with 20 bases in the middle. Germline V gene lookup returns CDR1 SQVTM and CDR2 ANQGSEA. CDR3 sequence reads: CSAGTPTGMTEAFF. The CDR3 DNA reads TGCAGCGCCGGGACTCCTACGGGTATGACTGAAGCTTTCTTT. Filled out from reference TRBV29-1 and TRBJ1-1, the complete variable domain reads SAVISQKPSRDICQRGTSLTIQCQVDSQVTMMFWYRQQPGQSLTLIATANQGSEATYESGFVIDKFPISRPNLTFSTLTVSNMSPEDSSIYLCSAGTPTGMTEAFFGQGTRLTVV.

There are a few counts of this clone. This chain's CDR3 is CASRGVGQPQHF. The CDR3 region has the DNA TGTGCCAGTCGGGGAGTTGGGCAGCCCCAGCATTTT. The rearrangement links TRBV6-5 to TRBJ1-5, with D unresolved. V was trimmed by 9 bases and J by 7 bases, leaving 13 bases between them. The CDR3 spans 12 residues. Germline V CDR1 and CDR2: MNHEY, SVGAGI.

The V gene is TRBV30, the J gene TRBJ2-7; 7 nucleotides match TRBD2. The CDR3 sequence is 12 residues long. Germline assignment: CDR1 GTSNPN and CDR2 SVGIG (reference sequence). With 3 bases clipped from V and 3 bases from J, the junction kept 2 bases outside the gene matches. Here the CDR3 reads CAWSRDYYEQYF. As DNA, the CDR3 is TGTGCCTGGAGCAGGGACTACTACGAGCAGTACTTC.

The V gene is TRBV5-4, the J gene TRBJ1-1, with 9 bases that match TRBD1. The CDR3 spans 14 residues. With 0 bases clipped from V and 6 bases from J, the junction kept 3 bases outside the gene matches. Germline assignment: CDR1 SGHNT and CDR2 YYREEE (reference sequence). As DNA, the CDR3 is TGTGCCAGCAGCTTGGACAGGGGGCGCTCTGAAGCTTTCTTT. Translation gives CASSLDRGRSEAFF.

This chain connects TRBV4-1 to TRBJ2-2; 7 bases agree with TRBD1. Germline-derived CDR1 and CDR2 are MGHRA and YSYEKL. The CDR3 consists of 16 residues. V lost 1 base, J lost 7 bases, and 9 bases stayed unmatched. CDR3 nucleotides: TGCGCCAGCAGCCAAGTAGGCAGGGGGATGAGCGGGGAGCTGTTTTTT. It translates to CASSQVGRGMSGELFF.

The rearrangement uses TRBV6-2 or TRBV6-3 and TRBJ1-2; TRBD1 is a possible D gene (5 bases). Germline V CDR1 and CDR2: MNHEY, SVGEGT. This CDR3 has 15 amino acids. V was clipped by 4 bases and J by 8 bases, with 20 bases between them. The CDR3 loop is CASSSRDGFTRGYTF. CDR3 DNA: TGTGCCAGCAGTTCGCGGGACGGATTCACAAGGGGCTACACCTTC.

This chain joins TRBV15 and TRBJ2-7; 9 bases fit TRBD1. The CDR3 length is 16 residues. Trimming at V came to 3 bases and at J to 5 bases, leaving 11 bases not matched to a gene. Germline V CDR1 and CDR2: LNHNV, YYDKDF (reference sequence). This CDR3 reads CATSSPDRGLQDEQYF. CDR3 DNA sequence: TGTGCCACCAGCAGCCCGGACAGGGGCCTTCAGGACGAGCAGTACTTC. Full variable domain (outside the CDR3, taken from reference TRBV15 and TRBJ2-7): DAMVIQNPRYQVTQFGKPVTLSCSQTLNHNVMYWYQQKSSQAPKLLFHYYDKDFNNEADTPDNFQSRRPNTSFCFLDIRSPGLGDTAMYLCATSSPDRGLQDEQYFGPGTRLTVT.

This clone was observed once. The genes are TRBV5-1 and TRBJ1-1; 7 bases are a match to TRBD1. After removal of 5 bases from V and 2 bases from J, the junction contained 6 bases not matched to a gene. This CDR3 is built from 14 residues. CDR1 is SGHRS, CDR2 YFSETQ, per germline. The DNA for the CDR3 is TGCGCCAGCAGTTTCCAGGGGGAAAACACTGAAGCTTTCTTT. This sequence encodes CASSFQGENTEAFF. The full variable domain, with the rest looked up from reference TRBV5-1 and TRBJ1-1, is KAGVTQTPRYLIKTRGQQVTLSCSPISGHRSVSWYQQTPGQGLQFLFEYFSETQRNKGNFPGRFSGRQFSNSRSEMNVSTLELGDSALYLCASSFQGENTEAFFGQGTRLTVV.

The chain couples TRBV11-3 to TRBJ1-1; D gene unclear. The CDR3 contains 13 residues. The germline V and J ends were trimmed by 5 bases and 5 bases, with 12 bases remaining between them. Germline V gives CDR1 SGHNT, CDR2 YENEEA. The chain's CDR3 is CASSLGISTEAFF. The CDR3 nucleotides read TGTGCCAGCAGCCTCGGGATCAGTACTGAAGCTTTCTTT.

The rearrangement links TRBV5-4 to TRBJ2-2; possibly TRBD2 for D (6 bases). Germline loops: CDR1 SGHNT, CDR2 YYREEE (reference sequence). Trimming took off 0 bases at V and 2 bases at J, with 8 bases between the two ends. This CDR3 spans 15 amino acids. In DNA form, the CDR3 reads TGTGCCAGCAGCTTGGCCGCGGGAAACACCGGGGAGCTGTTTTTT. It encodes CASSLAAGNTGELFF. Filled out from reference TRBV5-4 and TRBJ2-2, the complete variable domain reads ETGVTQSPTHLIKTRGQQVTLRCSSQSGHNTVSWYQQALGQGPQFIFQYYREEENGRGNFPPRFSGLQFPNYSSELNVNALELDDSALYLCASSLAAGNTGELFFGEGSRLTVL.

The V and J genes are TRBV5-6 and TRBJ1-1, with D possibly TRBD1 on 5 matching bases. V lost 4 bases and J 5 bases, leaving 18 bases between the germline ends. The CDR3 sequence is 15 residues long. The germline gives CDR1 SGHDT, CDR2 YYEEEE. CDR3 in DNA: TGTGCCAGCAGCCAACGGACACTAATTAGGACTGAAGCTTTCTTT. This codes for CASSQRTLIRTEAFF.

In its sample, this clone ranks as medium-sized. The chain carries TRBV9 and TRBJ2-1; 8 bases match TRBD2. Trimming removed 0 bases from V and 5 bases from J; junction bases left unmatched: 7. Germline V gives CDR1 SGDLS, CDR2 YYNGEE. The CDR3 has 16 amino acids. In DNA form, the CDR3 reads TGTGCCAGCAGCGTAGGAATTAGCGGGACAAACAATGAGCAGTTCTTC. It encodes CASSVGISGTNNEQFF.

The chain combines TRBV5-4 with TRBJ1-1, with a weak D call TRBD1 (5 bases). The germline V and J ends were trimmed by 4 bases and 3 bases, with 16 bases remaining between them. The CDR3 consists of 15 residues. CDR1 SGHNT and CDR2 YYREEE come from the germline V gene (reference sequence). The CDR3 protein is CASSPLGEVYTEAFF. The CDR3 region has the DNA TGTGCCAGCAGCCCGTTGGGGGAGGTGTACACTGAAGCTTTCTTT.

The rearrangement links TRBV5-1 to TRBJ2-3; TRBD2 aligns across 16 bases. Germline V lookup: CDR1 SGHRS, CDR2 YFSETQ. Trimming took 5 bases from V and 0 from J; bases not matched to a gene: 9. The CDR3 is made up of 19 amino acids. The CDR3 DNA reads TGCGCCAGCAGTTCTCCCGGGACTAGCGGGAGGGTAAGCACAGATACGCAGTATTTT. This sequence encodes CASSSPGTSGRVSTDTQYF.

This clone was seen a handful of times. This rearrangement joins TRBV29-1 to TRBJ2-7, with D perhaps TRBD1 (5 bases). The CDR3 has 11 amino acids. The V and J ends lost 8 bases and 5 bases respectively, with 13 bases between them. Germline V gene data show CDR1 as SQVTM and CDR2 as ANQGSEA. The CDR3 spells CSIKTANEQYF. The DNA for the CDR3 is TGCAGCATTAAGACAGCTAACGAGCAGTACTTC.

This sequence joins TRBV5-6 and TRBJ1-4; the match to TRBD1 covers 7 bases. Germline CDR1 and CDR2: SGHDT and YYEEEE. Unmatched junction bases numbered 2, after V lost 5 bases and J lost 4 bases. This CDR3 has 13 amino acids. The CDR3 loop is CASRGQLNEKLFF. CDR3 DNA: TGTGCCAGCAGGGGACAGCTTAATGAAAAACTGTTTTTT. Variable domain in full (rest from reference TRBV5-6 and TRBJ1-4): DAGVTQSPTHLIKTRGQQVTLRCSPKSGHDTVSWYQQALGQGPQFIFQYYEEEERQRGNFPDRFSGHQFPNYSSELNVNALLLGDSALYLCASRGQLNEKLFFGSGTQLSVL.

The rearrangement joins TRBV19 to TRBJ1-3; TRBD1 matches 8 bases. This CDR3 is 15 amino acids long. Germline V lookup: CDR1 LNHDA, CDR2 SQIVND (reference sequence). The trim removed 6 bases at V and 6 bases at J, leaving 10 bases unmatched. CDR3 amino acids: CASRKPGQGTNTIYF. The CDR3 DNA reads as TGTGCCAGTAGAAAACCCGGACAGGGTACAAACACCATATATTTT. The variable domain in full, with the rest retrieved from reference TRBV19 and TRBJ1-3, is DGGITQSPKYLFRKEGQNVTLSCEQNLNHDAMYWYRQDPGQGLRLIYYSQIVNDFQKGDIAEGYSVSREKKESFPLTVTSAQKNPTAFYLCASRKPGQGTNTIYFGEGSWLTVV.